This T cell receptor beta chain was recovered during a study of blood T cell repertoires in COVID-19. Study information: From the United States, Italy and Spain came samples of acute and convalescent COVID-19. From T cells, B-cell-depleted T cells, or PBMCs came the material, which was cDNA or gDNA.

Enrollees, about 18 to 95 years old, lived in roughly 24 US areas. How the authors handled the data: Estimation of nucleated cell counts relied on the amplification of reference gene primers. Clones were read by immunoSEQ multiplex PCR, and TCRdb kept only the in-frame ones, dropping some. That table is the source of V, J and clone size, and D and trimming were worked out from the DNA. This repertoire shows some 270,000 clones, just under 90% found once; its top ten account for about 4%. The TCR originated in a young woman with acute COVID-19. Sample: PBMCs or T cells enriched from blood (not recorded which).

CDR3 coding DNA: TGTGCCAGCAGCTTGGGCGTGAGGGCGGCTAGCGCCCAAGAGACCCAGTACTTC. Encoded protein: CASSLGVRAASAQETQYF. The V gene is TRBV7-2, the J gene TRBJ2-5; possibly TRBD2 for D (6 bases). This CDR3 has 18 residues. Germline CDR1 and CDR2: SGHTA and FQGNSA. V lost 3 bases and J lost 1, with 21 bases in between.